The 19 T cell receptor beta chains below come from one sample, sequenced in a study of T cell changes during pregnancy in multiple sclerosis. The assay was immunoSEQ multiplex PCR, and TCRdb's table has in-frame clones only and misses some. The sample holds about 69,000 clones, 75% to 90% seen once. Here the sequenced sample was peripheral blood, taken before pregnancy. The receptors were sampled from a female donor with multiple sclerosis, enrolled in a pregnancy study.

This chain uses TRBV7-2 with TRBJ1-6, with D possibly matching TRBD1 (5 bases). CDR1 and CDR2 (germline): SGHTA, FQGNSA. V was cut by 2 bases and J by 7 bases, with 9 bases left in between. The CDR3 covers 14 residues. The CDR3, as DNA: TGTGCCAGCAGCTTACCCCCAGGGAATTCACCCCTCCACTTT. Its translation is CASSLPPGNSPLHF.

The V call is TRBV6-5, the J call TRBJ1-1; no clear D gene. V dropped 6 bases and J dropped 1 base, with 15 bases sitting between them. CDR1 MNHEY and CDR2 SVGAGI come from the germline V gene. The CDR3 is made up of 15 amino acids. CDR3 bases: TGTGCCAGCAGGGCGGTTTCGGGAGGGAACACTGAAGCTTTCTTT. Its translation: CASRAVSGGNTEAFF.

V and J are TRBV30 and TRBJ2-2, with 12 bases aligning to TRBD2. The length of the CDR3 is 19 residues. The V gene's germline CDR1 is GTSNPN and CDR2 SVGIG (reference sequence). The trim removed 2 bases at V and 3 bases at J, leaving 13 bases unmatched. As DNA, the CDR3 is TGTGCCTGGAGTTTGGGACTCAGACTAGCGGGAGAAGACACCGGGGAGCTGTTTTTT. As protein: CAWSLGLRLAGEDTGELFF. The full variable domain, rest sourced from reference TRBV30 and TRBJ2-2, is SQTIHQWPATLVQPVGSPLSLECTVEGTSNPNLYWYRQAAGRGLQLLFYSVGIGQISSEVPQNLSASRPQDRQFILSSKKLLLSDSGFYLCAWSLGLRLAGEDTGELFFGEGSRLTVL.

This clone has a single count. The genes are TRBV6-5 and TRBJ1-1; D unclear. Germline CDR1 MNHEY, CDR2 SVGAGI. The CDR3 is 14 amino acids. V was trimmed by 4 bases and J by 4 bases, leaving 13 bases between them. DNA of the CDR3: TGTGCCAGCAGTTGGTTGGGAGCAGGCACTGAAGCTTTCTTT. Residues: CASSWLGAGTEAFF.

This chain connects TRBV2 to TRBJ1-2; weak D call: TRBD1 (6 bases). Germline V gene sequence: CDR1 SNHLY, CDR2 FYNNEI. The CDR3 has 12 amino acids. V lost 8 bases and J 4 bases, leaving 11 bases between the germline ends. The CDR3 sequence: CASEGDIYGYTF. CDR3 sequence (DNA): TGTGCCAGCGAGGGGGACATCTATGGCTACACCTTC.

This clone has only one observation. The chain is built from TRBV30 and TRBJ2-7; tentative D call: TRBD1 (6 bases). The CDR3 consists of 14 residues. Germline CDR1 and CDR2: GTSNPN and SVGIG (reference sequence). The V end lost 0 bases, the J end lost 6 bases, and 15 bases lay between the germline ends. In nucleotides, the CDR3 is TGTGCCTGGAGTGTACAGGGTTCTTTTGGCGAGCAGTACTTC. Translated, it gives CAWSVQGSFGEQYF.

V gene TRBV29-1 combines with J gene TRBJ2-7; 9 positions match TRBD1. CDR3 length: 13 amino acids. The germline V gene has CDR1 SQVTM and CDR2 ANQGSEA. After removal of 7 bases from V and 5 bases from J, the junction contained 9 bases not matched to a gene. CDR3 sequence (DNA): TGCAGCGCCAACAGGGGGCGTAGTAACGAGCAGTACTTC. Protein product: CSANRGRSNEQYF.

The V gene is TRBV30, the J gene TRBJ1-1; no clear D. The CDR3 consists of 11 residues. Germline V gives CDR1 GTSNPN, CDR2 SVGIG (reference sequence). The V gene lost 0 bases and the J gene lost 8 bases, with 7 bases spanning the gap. The DNA for the CDR3 is TGTGCCTGGAGTGTACAGATCGAAGCTTTCTTT. Translation gives CAWSVQIEAFF.

The chain employs TRBV5-1 and TRBJ2-7; tentatively, D is TRBD1 or TRBD2 (5 bases each). The CDR3 consists of 12 residues. Between the trimmed V and J ends, which lost 9 bases and 3 bases, there was a span of 13 bases. Germline V gives CDR1 SGHRS, CDR2 YFSETQ. The CDR3: CANRTGFYEQYF. The CDR3 region has the DNA TGCGCCAACAGGACGGGATTCTACGAGCAGTACTTC.

This clone has a handful of counts. The chain recombines TRBV6-1 with TRBJ1-2; 9 bases are a match to TRBD1. Germline values: CDR1 MNHNS, CDR2 SASEGT. V was clipped by 7 bases and J by 6 bases; unmatched bases: 3. CDR3 length: 12 amino acids. CDR3 nucleotides: TGTGCCAGCACCCGACAGGGGGATGGCTACACCTTC. This translates into CASTRQGDGYTF.

Only a few counts were recorded for this clone. V gene TRBV4-3 combines with J gene TRBJ1-1; D unresolved. Trimming cost V 0 bases and J 5 bases, with 13 bases left between them. The CDR3 is 15 amino acids. Germline lookup yields CDR1 LGHNA and CDR2 YSLEER. The DNA for the CDR3 is TGCGCCAGCAGCCAAGAGGCATTTGCGGGGACTGAAGCTTTCTTT. Its translation is CASSQEAFAGTEAFF.

This chain links TRBV5-1 with TRBJ2-7, with D hard to call. Trimming left V 1 base short and J 4 bases short, with 6 bases between. There are 12 residues in the CDR3. Germline CDR1 is SGHRS and CDR2 is YFSETQ. This CDR3 reads CASSLSAYEQYF. DNA of the CDR3: TGCGCCAGCAGCTTGAGCGCGTACGAGCAGTACTTC.

The rearrangement joins TRBV10-3 to TRBJ1-2; the D is unclear. CDR3 length equals 14 residues. In germline, CDR1 is ENHRY, CDR2 SYGVKD. V dropped 5 bases and J dropped 8 bases, with 18 bases sitting between them. The CDR3 reads CAISLPGDTRGYTF. The CDR3 nucleotides read TGTGCCATCAGTCTTCCGGGAGACACGAGGGGCTACACCTTC.

This clone was detected once. A junction boundary mismatches the germline segment, possibly from a read error. The rearrangement uses TRBV4-3 and TRBJ1-2; no clear D. CDR3 size: 14 residues. The germline gives CDR1 LGHNA, CDR2 YSLEER. The CDR3 protein is CASSQPGVNSGYTF. DNA for the CDR3: TGCGCCAGCAGCCAGCCCGGGGTCAACTCTGGCTACACCTTC.

V is TRBV7-9 and J is TRBJ1-2; 9 bases are shared with TRBD1. The CDR3 length is 14 residues. V lost 5 bases to trimming and J lost 3 bases; unmatched junction nucleotides: 4. From germline, CDR1 is SEHNR and CDR2 FQNEAQ (reference sequence). The DNA of the CDR3 is TGTGCCAGCAGCCCCCGACAGGGGGACTATGGCTACACCTTC. It codes for CASSPRQGDYGYTF.

This rearrangement joins TRBV19 to TRBJ2-7, with 8 nucleotides matching TRBD1. This CDR3 has 15 amino acids. The J segment lost 4 bases and the V segment lost 7 bases, leaving 12 bases of the junction unmatched. CDR1 and CDR2 from the germline V gene are LNHDA and SQIVND (reference sequence). The CDR3 bases are TGTGCCAGTACTCTCGGACAGGGCATTAATTACGAGCAGTACTTC. It yields the protein CASTLGQGINYEQYF.

The chain has TRBV4-1 and TRBJ2-2; D not certain. The CDR3 loop spans 13 amino acids. Trimming took off 0 bases at V and 9 bases at J, with 8 bases between the two ends. Germline V CDR1 and CDR2: MGHRA, YSYEKL. CDR3 residues: CASSQEVARELFF. Here the CDR3 DNA reads TGCGCCAGCAGCCAAGAGGTGGCCCGGGAGCTGTTTTTT.

V and J are TRBV19 and TRBJ1-2, with a weak D call TRBD1 (6 bases). Trimming pared 2 bases from V and 6 bases from J, leaving 19 bases between. Germline V gene data show CDR1 as LNHDA and CDR2 as SQIVND (reference sequence). This CDR3 comprises 16 residues. CDR3 DNA sequence: TGTGCCAGTAGTATACGGGGGGCCGGAGGGGGACATGGCTACACCTTC. This translates into CASSIRGAGGGHGYTF.

The gene calls are TRBV30 and TRBJ1-3; perhaps TRBD1 as D (6 bases). The CDR3 consists of 13 residues. From germline, CDR1 is GTSNPN and CDR2 SVGIG (reference sequence). The V and J ends lost 5 bases and 3 bases respectively, with 11 bases between them. This chain's CDR3 is CAWEQGIGNTIYF. The CDR3 coding sequence is TGTGCCTGGGAACAGGGAATTGGAAACACCATATATTTT.